The 10 T cell receptor beta chains below come from one sample, sequenced in a study. TCRdb processed the 5' RACE reads anew with MiXCR; each CDR3 protein has one entry. This sample has 6,000 to 7,500 distinct CDR3 sequences; approximately 73% occur once, and the top ten carry around 4.4%. The sorted Tregs were CD4+CD25+CD127-/low cells. Sequenced input: tumor-infiltrating Tregs sorted from the breast tumor. These receptors all stem from a female donor with breast cancer.

The chain links TRBV20-1 to TRBJ2-7; maybe TRBD2 (6 bases). Between the trimmed V and J ends, which lost 6 bases and 6 bases, there was a span of 12 bases. The germline gives CDR1 DFQATT, CDR2 SNEGSKA (reference sequence). The CDR3 is made up of 11 amino acids. In nucleotides, the CDR3 is TGCAGTGCAGAGGGAGGTGGCGAGCAGTACTTC. Protein product: CSAEGGGEQYF.

This sequence joins TRBV6-5 and TRBJ1-6; D is uncertain. Germline CDR1 MNHEY, CDR2 SVGAGI. The germline V and J ends were trimmed by 0 bases and 9 bases, with 18 bases remaining between them. The CDR3 sequence is 17 residues long. The CDR3 sequence: CASSYSGIGGISSPLHF. DNA for the CDR3: TGTGCCAGCAGTTACTCAGGCATAGGAGGTATCAGTTCACCCCTCCACTTT.

The V and J genes are TRBV30 and TRBJ1-5; 9 bases align to TRBD1. J gave up 4 bases and V 0 bases, and 4 bases lay outside the gene matches. The CDR3 sequence is 15 residues long. The germline V gene has CDR1 GTSNPN and CDR2 SVGIG (reference sequence). The CDR3 loop reads CAWSVGQGTNQPQHF. DNA for the CDR3: TGTGCCTGGAGTGTTGGACAGGGGACTAATCAGCCCCAGCATTTT.

This clonotype came up once. The chain carries TRBV5-1 and TRBJ2-5; D gene ambiguous. Trimming removed 0 bases at V and 2 bases at J, with 11 bases between. Germline lookup yields CDR1 SGHRS and CDR2 YFSETQ. This CDR3 region has 15 residues. CDR3 DNA sequence: TGCGCCAGCAGCTTGGGTGTAGGAAGGCAAGAGACCCAGTACTTC. Protein: CASSLGVGRQETQYF. Supplemented by reference TRBV5-1 and TRBJ2-5, the full variable domain reads KAGVTQTPRYLIKTRGQQVTLSCSPISGHRSVSWYQQTPGQGLQFLFEYFSETQRNKGNFPGRFSGRQFSNSRSEMNVSTLELGDSALYLCASSLGVGRQETQYFGPGTRLLVL.

The rearrangement joins TRBV7-2 to TRBJ1-1; D is ambiguous. Trimming pared 5 bases from V and 6 bases from J, leaving 7 bases between. The CDR3 consists of 11 residues. Germline V gives CDR1 SGHTA, CDR2 FQGNSA. The DNA for the CDR3 is TGTGCCAGCAGCCTACGGTCTGAAGCTTTCTTT. Translating gives CASSLRSEAFF.

This clonotype was counted a single time. The chain joins TRBV12-3 or TRBV12-4 to TRBJ1-3; tentatively, D is TRBD1 (5 bases). The CDR3 runs to 14 residues. The V and J ends lost 5 bases and 4 bases respectively, with 12 bases between them. This CDR3 is CASSTGTAGNTIYF. The CDR3 region has the DNA TGTGCCAGCAGTACCGGGACGGCAGGAAACACCATATATTTT.

The chain recombines TRBV9 with TRBJ2-7, with D perhaps TRBD1 (5 bases). The CDR3 totals 12 residues. With 4 bases removed from V and 6 bases from J, the gap between germline ends came to 11 bases. Germline V gene lookup returns CDR1 SGDLS and CDR2 YYNGEE. Here the CDR3 DNA reads TGTGCCAGCAGCCGTGACAGCAGCGAGCAGTACTTC. This gives the protein CASSRDSSEQYF.

This chain uses TRBV20-1 with TRBJ1-2; perhaps TRBD1 as D (6 bases). The CDR3 extends over 13 amino acids. The V gene's germline CDR1 is DFQATT and CDR2 SNEGSKA (reference sequence). The V end lost 1 base, the J end lost 4 bases, and 10 bases lay between the germline ends. The CDR3 loop is CSARVGGGYGYTF. The CDR3 DNA follows: TGCAGTGCTAGAGTTGGAGGGGGCTATGGCTACACCTTC.

The chain combines TRBV5-6 with TRBJ2-1, with 9 bases that match TRBD1. This CDR3 comprises 19 residues. Germline CDR1 SGHDT, CDR2 YYEEEE. V was clipped by 0 bases and J by 7 bases; unmatched bases: 17. The CDR3 region is CASSLARDRAYSDWNEQFF. In DNA, the CDR3 is TGTGCCAGCAGCTTGGCCCGGGACAGGGCCTACAGTGATTGGAATGAGCAGTTCTTC. Variable domain in full (rest from reference TRBV5-6 and TRBJ2-1): DAGVTQSPTHLIKTRGQQVTLRCSPKSGHDTVSWYQQALGQGPQFIFQYYEEEERQRGNFPDRFSGHQFPNYSSELNVNALLLGDSALYLCASSLARDRAYSDWNEQFFGPGTRLTVL.

This clonotype came up once. The chain joins TRBV7-3 to TRBJ2-1; D unclear. Germline assignment: CDR1 SGHTA and CDR2 FQGTGA. Trimming removed 5 bases at V and 9 bases at J, with 14 bases between. The CDR3 spans 13 residues. This chain's CDR3 is CASSQRSTGEQFF. The CDR3 DNA is TGTGCCAGCAGCCAACGGTCAACTGGTGAGCAGTTCTTC.